This T cell receptor (beta chain) was sequenced during a study of T cells expressing NK-cell markers. Whole-study context: One of the eight sequenced donors was seronegative, whereas the other seven were HCMV-seropositive. Study outcomes and limitations: NKG2C+ dominant clonotype frequencies in a handful of donors were roughly 1.0-7.5% of CD8+ T cells.

Comment on this clonotype: The antigen is not known.

The CDR3 is 14 residues long. In germline, CDR1 is LNHNV, CDR2 YYDKDF (reference sequence). UMIs accompanied the 5'RACE template switching by which TCR beta cDNA was made. TCRdb reprocessed the 5' RACE reads and keeps a single row for each CDR3 protein, giving no DNA. The specimen's table records roughly 390,000 distinct CDR3 sequences. The chain recombines TRBV15 with TRBJ2-1; TCRdb designates TRBD1, a call that cannot be tested without DNA. The TCR sequence derives from a woman aged 45-60 years in good health. Input material: blood T cells: a sorted CD56 or NKG2C T cell subset, CD4+ or CD8+ T cells, or bulk PBMC T cells (not recorded which). CDR3: CAIANTGWSNEQFF.